This TCR beta chain was found in a study of prognosis after radiotherapy for stage I lung cancer. In the study overall: With under 15 men and 6 women, the cohort's median age was roughly 75 years, range roughly 50–84.

A note on this clonotype: A much larger clone is a single base away; this may be a read error.

CDR3 of TCR beta was amplified from genomic DNA via a two-round multiplex PCR. First-round PCR employed TRBV- and TRBJ-specific primers for each gene. MiXCR was run by TCRdb on the multiplex PCR reads, yielding one entry per CDR3 protein. The table has some 36,000 distinct CDR3 sequences, roughly a quarter seen once. Germline lookup yields CDR1 MNHNS and CDR2 SASEGT. The CDR3 extends over 15 amino acids. V and J are TRBV6-1 and TRBJ1-5; D ambiguous. The clonotype was recovered from a donor over 45 with non-small cell lung cancer. This material consisted of PBMCs, taken before or after stereotactic body radiation therapy (not recorded which). CDR3 sequence: CASSGGETGNKPQHF. CDR3 sequence (DNA): TGTGCCAGCAGTGGCGGGGAGACTGGCAATAAGCCCCAGCATTTT.